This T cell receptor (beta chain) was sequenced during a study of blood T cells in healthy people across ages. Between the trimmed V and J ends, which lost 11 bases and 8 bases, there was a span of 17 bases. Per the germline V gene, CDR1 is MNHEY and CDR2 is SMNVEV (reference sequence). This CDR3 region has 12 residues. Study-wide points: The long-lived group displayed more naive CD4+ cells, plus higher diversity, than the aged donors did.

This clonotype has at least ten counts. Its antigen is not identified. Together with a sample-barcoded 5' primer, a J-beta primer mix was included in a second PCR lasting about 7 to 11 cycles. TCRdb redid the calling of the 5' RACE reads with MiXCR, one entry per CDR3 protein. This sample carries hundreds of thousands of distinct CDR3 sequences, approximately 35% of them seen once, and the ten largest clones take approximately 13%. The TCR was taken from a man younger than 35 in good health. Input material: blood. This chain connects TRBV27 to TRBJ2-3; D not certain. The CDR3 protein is CASSNRGGTQYF. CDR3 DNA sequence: TGTGCCTCCTCGAATCGTGGTGGTACGCAGTATTTT.